Sequencing of this T cell receptor (beta chain) was carried out in a study of glioma-infiltrating T cells after dendritic cell vaccination. About the study: Treatment, given 2003 to 2012, was autologous tumor lysate-pulsed dendritic cell vaccination.

Specified time point: after dendritic cell vaccination, including at tumor progression/relapse. Only patients with spare fresh-frozen tumor and over two years of follow-up were included. Germline V lookup: CDR1 SGHAT, CDR2 FQNNGV. The CDR3 has 15 residues. The trim removed 5 bases at V and 5 bases at J, leaving 9 bases unmatched. TCRB CDR3 was amplified from 2 ug genomic DNA or less. The method was immunoSEQ multiplex PCR; TCRdb's version includes in-frame clones alone and lacks a portion of them. The data show approximately 91,000 clones, 81% seen once. The source material was blood, sampled after dendritic cell vaccination. The rearrangement joins TRBV11-2 to TRBJ2-3, with 8 nucleotides matching TRBD2. The TCR was taken from a human donor with glioblastoma. The CDR3 nucleotides read TGTGCCAGCAGCCAGGGAAGCGGGAGACAAGATACGCAGTATTTT. Translating gives CASSQGSGRQDTQYF.